The 29 T cell receptor beta chains presented below share a single source sample, sequenced in a study of cytomegalovirus exposure and HLA in healthy donors. Primers included in the PCR were 60 Vbeta and 13 Jbeta primers. Some clones are missing from TCRdb's copy, which holds only in-frame ones; the method was immunoSEQ multiplex PCR. The profile shows 170,000 or so clones, 75% to 85% of them singletons. Sequencing was carried out using PBMCs. These receptors were taken from a man aged 25 to 45 in good health and CMV-seropositive.

The chain has TRBV28 and TRBJ1-5, with a possible D match to TRBD1 (5 bases). This CDR3 spans 18 amino acids. Trimming took 3 bases from V and 0 from J, leaving 18 bases between them. Germline V gene data show CDR1 as MDHEN and CDR2 as SYDVKM. CDR3 nucleotide sequence: TGTGCCAGCAGTTTCCCGGCGGACAAGGGTTATAGCAATCAGCCCCAGCATTTT. Translated, it gives CASSFPADKGYSNQPQHF.

The chain joins TRBV7-8 to TRBJ2-1; 10 positions match TRBD2. This CDR3 comprises 14 residues. CDR1 is SGHVS, CDR2 FQNEAQ, per germline. The ends lost 2 bases at V and 9 bases at J; junction bases unmatched: 4. The CDR3, as DNA: TGTGCCAGCAGCTTACGAGCGGGAGGGGGTGAGCAGTTCTTC. Its protein product is CASSLRAGGGEQFF.

The chain uses TRBV11-3 and TRBJ2-7; D is perhaps TRBD1 (6 bases). CDR1 and CDR2 from the germline V gene are SGHNT and YENEEA. V lost 1 base to trimming and J lost 0 bases, with 10 bases between them. The CDR3 extends over 15 amino acids. CDR3 region: CASSLVGQPSYEQYF. DNA for the CDR3: TGTGCCAGCAGCTTAGTTGGACAGCCCTCCTACGAGCAGTACTTC.

The chain carries TRBV27 and TRBJ2-1, with D possibly TRBD2 on 5 matching bases. CDR1 and CDR2 from the germline V gene are MNHEY and SMNVEV (reference sequence). The CDR3 consists of 13 residues. Trimming took 4 bases from V and 5 from J, leaving 9 bases between them. CDR3 residues: CASSSSGNNEQFF. CDR3 nucleotides: TGTGCCAGCAGTTCCTCCGGGAACAATGAGCAGTTCTTC.

This clone was counted a single time. DNA of the CDR3: TGTGCCAGCAGCCCCGACCGGGACAGGGTAGAAGCTTTCTTT. Translation gives CASSPDRDRVEAFF. The V gene is TRBV6-6, the J gene TRBJ1-1, with TRBD1 identical over 9 bases. The CDR3 sequence is 14 residues long. Germline CDR1 MNHNY, CDR2 SVGAGI (reference sequence). V lost 6 bases to trimming and J lost 8 bases; unmatched junction nucleotides: 10.

The rearrangement uses TRBV18 and TRBJ1-3, with D possibly matching TRBD1 (5 bases). V shed 1 base and J shed 0 bases, with 7 bases lying between them. Germline V gene data show CDR1 as KGHSH and CDR2 as LQKENI. The CDR3 contains 15 residues. The CDR3, as DNA: TGTGCCAGCTCACCACTGACAGACTCTGGAAACACCATATATTTT. Residues: CASSPLTDSGNTIYF.

This clone was seen a handful of times. The rearrangement uses TRBV15 and TRBJ1-5, with D tentatively TRBD1 (5 bases). With 0 bases removed from V and 6 bases from J, the gap between germline ends came to 9 bases. Germline V gene data show CDR1 as LNHNV and CDR2 as YYDKDF (reference sequence). The CDR3 is 14 amino acids. Here the CDR3 DNA reads TGTGCCACCAGCAGAGACAGGGAGGCTCAGCCCCAGCATTTT. This codes for CATSRDREAQPQHF.

This rearrangement joins TRBV6-1 to TRBJ1-2, with TRBD1 matching over 9 bases. Losses at the gene ends were 6 bases for V and 8 bases for J; bases not matched to a gene: 7. Germline loops: CDR1 MNHNS, CDR2 SASEGT. This CDR3 spans 13 amino acids. The DNA for the CDR3 is TGTGCCAGCAGCGTACAGGGGGCGGGGGGCTACACCTTC. Its protein is CASSVQGAGGYTF.

The chain has TRBV5-8 and TRBJ1-4; 8 bases line up with TRBD1. This CDR3 spans 16 amino acids. From germline, CDR1 is SGHTS and CDR2 YDEGEE. Trimming removed 2 bases from V and 3 bases from J; junction bases left unmatched: 6. The CDR3 nucleotides are TGTGCCAGCAGCTTAGGGACAGGCCCAGCTAATGAAAAACTGTTTTTT. Its translation is CASSLGTGPANEKLFF.

The chain links TRBV18 to TRBJ2-4, with a weak D call TRBD1 (5 bases). CDR3 size: 14 residues. Trimming took off 2 bases at V and 8 bases at J, with 13 bases between the two ends. Germline CDR1 KGHSH, CDR2 LQKENI. This CDR3 is CASSPVNQGYIQYF. The CDR3 DNA follows: TGTGCCAGCTCACCAGTTAATCAGGGTTACATTCAGTACTTC.

The chain combines TRBV7-8 with TRBJ2-5; D may be TRBD1 (5 bases). Germline assignment: CDR1 SGHVS and CDR2 FQNEAQ. The CDR3 totals 15 residues. Trimming cost V 5 bases and J 3 bases, with 16 bases left between them. CDR3 region: CASSPGRQLKETQYF. In nucleotides, the CDR3 is TGTGCCAGCAGCCCAGGGCGGCAGTTAAAAGAGACCCAGTACTTC.

This rearrangement joins TRBV5-4 to TRBJ2-3, with TRBD2 as a possible D gene (6 bases). Germline assignment: CDR1 SGHNT and CDR2 YYREEE (reference sequence). The CDR3 runs 18 residues. V lost 5 bases and J lost 9, with 31 bases in between. CDR3 sequence (DNA): TGTGCCAGCAGGTACGGGCCCAGGGAGGAACTCCGGACGGCAACGCAGTATTTT. It translates to CASRYGPREELRTATQYF.

The chain joins TRBV7-8 to TRBJ2-3; D may be TRBD2 (6 bases). With 4 bases removed from V and 2 bases from J, the gap between germline ends came to 19 bases. Germline CDR1 is SGHVS and CDR2 is FQNEAQ. The CDR3 totals 17 residues. This chain's CDR3 is CASSSAGLQKYTDTQYF. Written as DNA, the CDR3 is TGTGCCAGCAGCTCGGCGGGACTCCAAAAATACACAGATACGCAGTATTTT.

This chain links TRBV4-3 with TRBJ1-3; 9 nucleotides line up with TRBD1. J gave up 2 bases and V 0 bases, and 5 bases lay outside the gene matches. The CDR3 is 17 amino acids. In germline, CDR1 is LGHNA, CDR2 YSLEER. The CDR3 loop is CASSQDLWDRAGNTIYF. The CDR3 region has the DNA TGCGCCAGCAGCCAAGATTTATGGGACAGGGCTGGAAACACCATATATTTT.

The V call is TRBV25-1, the J call TRBJ2-1, with no clear D. V shed 5 bases and J shed 7 bases, with 3 bases lying between them. CDR3 size: 10 residues. Germline V gene lookup returns CDR1 MGHDK and CDR2 SYGVNS. Written as DNA, the CDR3 is TGTGCCAGCAGTCGTAATGAGCAGTTCTTC. Translated, it gives CASSRNEQFF.

The CDR3 loop reads CASSLAGLAGGTQYF. DNA for the CDR3: TGCGCCAGCAGCTTGGCGGGACTAGCGGGGGGGACCCAGTACTTC. This sequence joins TRBV5-1 and TRBJ2-5; 15 nucleotides line up with TRBD2. CDR1 and CDR2 from the germline V gene are SGHRS and YFSETQ. This CDR3 is built from 15 residues. V lost 0 bases, J lost 7 bases, and 1 base stayed unmatched. Full variable domain (rest looked up from reference TRBV5-1 and TRBJ2-5): KAGVTQTPRYLIKTRGQQVTLSCSPISGHRSVSWYQQTPGQGLQFLFEYFSETQRNKGNFPGRFSGRQFSNSRSEMNVSTLELGDSALYLCASSLAGLAGGTQYFGPGTRLLVL.

The rearrangement links TRBV9 to TRBJ2-7; D possibly corresponds to TRBD2 (6 bases). The CDR3 has 14 residues. Trimming took off 0 bases at V and 1 base at J, with 8 bases between the two ends. Germline V gene data show CDR1 as SGDLS and CDR2 as YYNGEE. CDR3 residues: CASSVVGGSYEQYF. The CDR3 DNA sequence: TGTGCCAGCAGCGTAGTCGGGGGATCCTACGAGCAGTACTTC.

The rearrangement uses TRBV6-5 and TRBJ2-6; 7 bases line up with TRBD1. This CDR3 region has 16 residues. J was trimmed by 2 bases and V by 2 bases; bases with no gene match: 3. Germline values: CDR1 MNHEY, CDR2 SVGAGI. The CDR3 nucleotides are TGTGCCAGCAGTTACGGCAGGGGGACTGGGGCCAACGTCCTGACTTTC. As protein: CASSYGRGTGANVLTF.

The chain uses TRBV6-5 and TRBJ2-7, with no clear D. The CDR3 has 12 amino acids. CDR1 is MNHEY, CDR2 SVGAGI, per germline. Trimming removed 5 bases at V and 5 bases at J, with 10 bases between. DNA of the CDR3: TGTGCCAGCAGTCGCCTTCCAGACGAGCAGTACTTC. Residues: CASSRLPDEQYF.

V usage is TRBV29-1 and J usage is TRBJ2-1; D remains ambiguous. The CDR3 covers 14 residues. V gave up 1 base and J gave up 0 bases, with 7 bases separating them. CDR1 and CDR2 from the germline V gene are SQVTM and ANQGSEA. The CDR3 DNA sequence: TGCAGCGTTGAAGGCCAGAACTCCTACAATGAGCAGTTCTTC. Amino acid sequence: CSVEGQNSYNEQFF.

With regard to this clone: Distinct nucleotide sequences in the sample also encode this CDR3. V is TRBV4-1 and J is TRBJ2-3, with TRBD2 identical over 11 bases. J was trimmed by 2 bases and V by 3 bases; bases with no gene match: 7. Germline V gene sequence: CDR1 MGHRA, CDR2 YSYEKL. This CDR3 spans 17 amino acids. The chain's CDR3 is CASSQSLAGASTDTQYF. For the CDR3, the DNA is TGCGCCAGCAGCCAGTCACTAGCGGGAGCCTCCACAGATACGCAGTATTTT.

CDR3 in DNA: TGTGCCAGCAGCTTCGGACTAGCGGGGACCTCAGATACGCAGTATTTT. Amino acid sequence: CASSFGLAGTSDTQYF. V is TRBV11-3 and J is TRBJ2-3; 12 bases map to TRBD2. Germline V lookup: CDR1 SGHNT, CDR2 YENEEA. The V and J ends lost 3 bases and 4 bases, in that order; junction bases with no gene match: 5. The CDR3 loop spans 16 amino acids.

The chain combines TRBV7-9 with TRBJ2-5, with a weak D call TRBD2 (5 bases). CDR3 length equals 17 residues. V lost 5 bases and J 1 base, leaving 20 bases between the germline ends. CDR1 is SEHNR and CDR2 is FQNEAQ in the germline V gene (reference sequence). The CDR3 DNA reads as TGTGCCAGCAGCCCGCCCGGGCCCCGAGGGTCCCAAGAGACCCAGTACTTC. Its translation is CASSPPGPRGSQETQYF.

The CDR3 DNA is TGTGCCAGTAGTATAGATCATGTTGGTCAGGCCGACTATAATTCACCCCTCCACTTT. It translates to CASSIDHVGQADYNSPLHF. J is TRBJ1-6 and V is TRBV19; D gene uncertain. The CDR3 runs 19 residues. Deletions cut 0 bases from V and 3 bases from J, with 18 bases between. CDR1 and CDR2 from the germline V gene are LNHDA and SQIVND (reference sequence).

The sample holds a few counts of this clone. The V gene is TRBV5-1, the J gene TRBJ2-1, with TRBD1 matching 8 bases. The CDR3 extends over 12 amino acids. Germline V gives CDR1 SGHRS, CDR2 YFSETQ. V gave up 7 bases and J gave up 5 bases; unmatched junction bases: 2. CDR3 DNA sequence: TGCGCCAGCCGGACAGGGAACAATGAGCAGTTCTTC. Translating gives CASRTGNNEQFF.

The chain recombines TRBV6-4 with TRBJ2-7; D perhaps matches TRBD1 (6 bases). The CDR3 is 16 amino acids. V lost 7 bases and J lost 3, with 22 bases in between. Looked up from germline, CDR1 is MRHNA and CDR2 is SNTAGT. The CDR3 DNA follows: TGTGCCAGCACTATCTTTACGGGACACCGATTCTACGAGCAGTACTTC. Protein: CASTIFTGHRFYEQYF.

The V gene is TRBV19, the J gene TRBJ2-1; D perhaps matches TRBD2 (5 bases). CDR1 is LNHDA and CDR2 is SQIVND in the germline V gene (reference sequence). CDR3 length: 14 residues. Trimming took 6 bases from V and 6 from J, leaving 15 bases between them. CDR3 nucleotides: TGTGCCAGTAGGGGCATTCTGAGGGCCAATGAGCAGTTCTTC. It translates to CASRGILRANEQFF.

The chain couples TRBV7-2 to TRBJ1-1; 10 bases agree with TRBD1. The V segment lost 5 bases and the J segment 2 bases; nucleotides outside the gene matches: 11. The CDR3 is 17 residues long. The germline V gene has CDR1 SGHTA and CDR2 FQGNSA. The CDR3 DNA is TGTGCCAGCAGCCCCCGGGACAGGGGACAACTTAACACTGAAGCTTTCTTT. It encodes CASSPRDRGQLNTEAFF.

V gene TRBV2 combines with J gene TRBJ2-1; 11 positions match TRBD2. CDR1 and CDR2 (germline): SNHLY, FYNNEI. The length of the CDR3 is 15 residues. J lost 9 bases, V lost 6 bases, and 10 bases had no gene match. The CDR3 DNA is TGTGCCAGCAGCGAAAGGATAGCGGGAGGGACTGAGCAGTTCTTC. Residues: CASSERIAGGTEQFF.